This TCR beta chain was obtained from a study of blood T cells in healthy people across ages. Whole-study findings and limits: Unknown donor CMV status possibly confounded expanded clonotype changes.

CDR1 is GTSNPN and CDR2 is SVGIG in the germline V gene (reference sequence). The CDR3 runs 15 residues. J lost 5 bases, V lost 3 bases, and 12 bases had no gene match. The authors ran a second PCR of 7 to 11 cycles using a sample-barcoded 5' primer and a J-beta primer mix. TCRdb redid the calling of the 5' RACE reads with MiXCR, one entry per CDR3 protein. The sample has 850,000 to 950,000 distinct CDR3 sequences; around 30% are singletons. Worth noting for this clonotype: Its matching antigen is unknown. A much more abundant neighbour one base away suggests this may be a read error.

Sequenced: blood. This TCR was recovered from a woman older than 75 in good health. The V call is TRBV30, the J call TRBJ1-2; 7 bases fit TRBD1. In nucleotides, the CDR3 is TGTGCCTGGAGAGACAAACTGGGACAGCGTTATGGCTACACCTTC. Translated: CAWRDKLGQRYGYTF.